A selection of T cell receptor beta chains follows, all from one sample in a study of human T cells and chemical hapten exposure. TCRdb recomputed calls from the RACE reads with MiXCR, one row per CDR3 protein. The data show a few hundred thousand distinct CDR3 sequences, more than 4.5% seen once. This sample comprised whole blood, obtained in connection with sensitization to the hapten diphenylcyclopropenone (DPC). These receptors were collected from a woman in her forties or fifties with alopecia areata. Some clones in this sample may be carry-over from other donors' samples. Both conserved end residues are part of each CDR3. The D gene is left open where the match is weak. Clone size is given for some rows only: seen once, a few or many times, or a class if the clone is expanded.

>TRBV7-2|TRBD1|many|TRBJ1-5
TGTGCCAGCAGCTTAGGGGTGACAGGGGTTCGGCAGCCCCAGCATTTT
CASSLGVTGVRQPQHF
>TRBV14|NA|many|TRBJ2-3
TGTGCCAGCAGCCAAAGGAACGCAGATACGCAGTATTTT
CASSQRNADTQYF
>TRBV20-1|NA|many|TRBJ1-4
TGCAGTGCTCGAGGGACATTTGGTGAAAAACTGTTTTTT
CSARGTFGEKLFF
>TRBV15|NA|NA|TRBJ1-5
TGTGCCACCAGCAGAGATACGGGAGATCAGCCCCAGCATTTT
CATSRDTGDQPQHF
>TRBV6-5|NA|many|TRBJ1-1
TGTGCCAGCAGCTCCGGCTGGGACACTGAAGCTTTCTTT
CASSSGWDTEAFF
>TRBV15|NA|few|TRBJ1-1
TGTGCCACCAGCCTGGGACCCCTAGGAAACACTGAAGCTTTCTTT
CATSLGPLGNTEAFF
>TRBV27|NA|many|TRBJ1-1
TGTGCCAGCAGTTTCCGGGGGACTACTGCTGAAGCTTTCTTT
CASSFRGTTAEAFF
>TRBV6-2/TRBV6-3|TRBD1|NA|TRBJ1-5
TGTGCCAGCAGTACTCGGACAGGGAGCTACAATCAGCCCCAGCATTTT
CASSTRTGSYNQPQHF
>TRBV9|NA|few|TRBJ1-5
TGTGCCAGCAGCGCAGGGGACACCAATCAGCCCCAGCATTTT
CASSAGDTNQPQHF
>TRBV20-1|NA|NA|TRBJ2-3
TGCAGTGCTAGATCGCTACCTAGCACAGATACGCAGTATTTT
CSARSLPSTDTQYF
>TRBV2|TRBD2|many|TRBJ2-7
TGTGCCAGCAGTGATTCTAGCGGGGAACACTCCTACGAGCAGTACTTC
CASSDSSGEHSYEQYF
>TRBV28|NA|many|TRBJ1-2
TGTGCCAGCAGTTTGGCAGGGTCCTATGGCTACACCTTC
CASSLAGSYGYTF
>TRBV29-1|NA|many|TRBJ1-1
TGCAGCGTTGGACGGGGGGTCTTGAACACTGAAGCTTTCTTT
CSVGRGVLNTEAFF
>TRBV29-1|NA|few|TRBJ1-1
TGCAGTCATGACCCGACCGCTGAAGCTTTCTTT
CSHDPTAEAFF
>TRBV29-1|NA|NA|TRBJ2-3
TGCAGCGTGGAGACTAATACAGATACGCAGTATTTT
CSVETNTDTQYF
>TRBV20-1|NA|few|TRBJ1-2
TGCAGTGCCCCCCTTGAGGACCGGATCTATGGCTACACCTTC
CSAPLEDRIYGYTF
>TRBV2|TRBD1|NA|TRBJ1-2
TGTGCCAGCAGTCCCGGGACAGGGAGCAATGGCTACACCTTC
CASSPGTGSNGYTF
>TRBV14|TRBD2|NA|TRBJ2-1
TGTGCCAGCAGCCAAGAAACCGGACTAGCGCTTTACAATGAGCAGTTCTTC
CASSQETGLALYNEQFF
>TRBV9|TRBD2|many|TRBJ2-1
TGTGCCAGCAGCGTAGCAGGACTAGCGGGAGTACAAAATGAGCAGTTCTTC
CASSVAGLAGVQNEQFF
>TRBV10-3|NA|many|TRBJ2-5
TGTGCCATCAGTGAGATTGGAGGGGCCGGTGAGACCCAGTACTTC
CAISEIGGAGETQYF
>TRBV7-9|NA|many|TRBJ2-1
TGTGCCAGCAGCTTAGACGGGGGCAGCTACAATGAGCAGTTCTTC
CASSLDGGSYNEQFF
>TRBV29-1|NA|many|TRBJ2-1
TGCAGCGCCGCAGTTCGCGGGGAAGGAAATGAGCAGTTCTTC
CSAAVRGEGNEQFF
>TRBV13|NA|few|TRBJ1-2
TGTGCCAGCAGCCCCTACAGGAGAGAGGATTATGGCTACACCTTC
CASSPYRREDYGYTF
>TRBV20-1|NA|many|TRBJ2-7
TGCAGTGCTAGAGATCCGGAATTCTACGAGCAGTACTTC
CSARDPEFYEQYF
>TRBV4-2|TRBD2|few|TRBJ2-3
TGTGCCAGCAGCGAAGAAGCGGGGGGGCAGGGAGATACGCAGTATTTT
CASSEEAGGQGDTQYF
>TRBV12-3/TRBV12-4|TRBD1|NA|TRBJ2-7
TGTGCCAGCAGTCCCCGCGAACAGGGGTTCTACGAGCAGTACTTC
CASSPREQGFYEQYF
>TRBV4-1|NA|NA|TRBJ2-5
TGCGCCAGCAGCCAAGATAAAGTAGGAGGGGTAGAGACCCAGTACTTC
CASSQDKVGGVETQYF
>TRBV7-2|NA|many|TRBJ2-6
TGTGCCAGCAGCTTAGTATCAGGGGTTGGCGGGGCCAACGTCCTGACTTTC
CASSLVSGVGGANVLTF
>TRBV20-1|TRBD2|NA|TRBJ2-3
TGCAGTGCGACAGTTAGCGGGGGGAGGGATACGCAGTATTTT
CSATVSGGRDTQYF
>TRBV18|NA|few|TRBJ1-3
TGTGCCAGCTCTCCGGCGCAGGGGAGCTCTGGAAACACCATATATTTT
CASSPAQGSSGNTIYF
>TRBV29-1|NA|many|TRBJ1-1
TGCAGCGTTGAAGATCGGCCAGTGAGGGCTTTCTTT
CSVEDRPVRAFF
>TRBV29-1|NA|many|TRBJ2-7
TGCAGCGCCACTGACATTGGGTACGAGCAGTACTTC
CSATDIGYEQYF
>TRBV6-6|NA|many|TRBJ2-3
TGTGCCAGCAGCGAGGGGGGGCCGGGCACAGATACGCAGTATTTT
CASSEGGPGTDTQYF
>TRBV10-3|TRBD1|many|TRBJ2-3
TGTGCCATCAGCCGAGCGCAAGACAGGGAAGATACGCAGTATTTT
CAISRAQDREDTQYF
>TRBV4-1|NA|many|TRBJ2-2
TGCGCCAGCAGCTTGGACTTGATGAACACCGGGGAGCTGTTTTTT
CASSLDLMNTGELFF
>TRBV6-2/TRBV6-3|NA|many|TRBJ1-1
TGTGCCAGCTCCGCCGGGGGGGGGACTGAAGCTTTCTTT
CASSAGGGTEAFF
>TRBV18|NA|many|TRBJ2-5
TGTGCCAGCTCGCCAGTTCCGGGGGCCCACCAAGAGACCCAGTACTTC
CASSPVPGAHQETQYF
>TRBV10-3|NA|NA|TRBJ2-3
TGTGCCATCATGGGGGTCGGAGCAGATACGCAGTATTTT
CAIMGVGADTQYF
>TRBV2|NA|many|TRBJ1-5
TGTGCCAGCAGTGATGGCAGATATAGCAATCAGCCCCAGCATTTT
CASSDGRYSNQPQHF
>TRBV7-2|TRBD1|many|TRBJ2-5
TGTGCCAGCAGCTTCGACAGGGGGCTAGGGGAGACCCAGTACTTC
CASSFDRGLGETQYF
>TRBV5-1|NA|many|TRBJ2-7
TGCGCCAGCAGCTTAAGTCCGGGACCGTACGAGCAGTACTTC
CASSLSPGPYEQYF
>TRBV29-1|NA|many|TRBJ1-4
TGCAGCGCCGAGGGAGGGTTCAGTGAAAAACTGTTTTTT
CSAEGGFSEKLFF
>TRBV5-5|NA|many|TRBJ2-1
TGTGCCAGCAGCCTTCTTGCGTCAATCGAGAGTGAGCAGTTCTTC
CASSLLASIESEQFF
>TRBV14|NA|many|TRBJ2-7
TGTGCCAGCAGCCAATCCCGGGACCGCCACTACGAGCAGTACTTC
CASSQSRDRHYEQYF
>TRBV29-1|TRBD2|few|TRBJ2-1
TGCAGCGTTGAAGGGGGAGGGCTTTCCTACAATGAGCAGTTCTTC
CSVEGGGLSYNEQFF
>TRBV6-2/TRBV6-3|NA|NA|TRBJ1-1
TGTGCCAGCAGCTACTCGCCCTCCGGCGTCATGAACACTGAAGCTTTCTTT
CASSYSPSGVMNTEAFF
>TRBV27|NA|few|TRBJ2-7
TGTGCCAGCAGTTTACGGACAGCCTACGAGCAGTACTTC
CASSLRTAYEQYF
>TRBV3-1|TRBD1|NA|TRBJ1-6
TGTGCCAGCAGCCAGGGGACAGGGGGCAGGAATTCACCCCTCCACTTT
CASSQGTGGRNSPLHF
>TRBV27|NA|few|TRBJ1-6
TGTGCCAGCAGTGCCTCTGGACAGATCCTTAATTCACCCCTCCACTTT
CASSASGQILNSPLHF
>TRBV27|TRBD1|few|TRBJ1-1
TGTGCCAGCAGTTTCGACTACAGGGGTAGCACTGAAGCTTTCTTT
CASSFDYRGSTEAFF
>TRBV5-8|NA|NA|TRBJ2-1
TGTGCCAGCAGCCCTGTCCCGGGACCTTACAATGAGCAGTTCTTC
CASSPVPGPYNEQFF
>TRBV6-2/TRBV6-3|NA|many|TRBJ1-5
TGTGCCAGCAGCTGGGACACGGTGATGGGAGGCAATCAGCCCCAGCATTTT
CASSWDTVMGGNQPQHF
>TRBV7-7|TRBD2|many|TRBJ2-1
TGTGCCAGCAGCTCGCCCCCGGGACTAGGGAAGGGTGAGCAGTTCTTC
CASSSPPGLGKGEQFF